Listed here are 5 T cell receptor beta chains from one sample, sequenced in a study of cytomegalovirus exposure and HLA in healthy donors. PCR involved 60 Vbeta and 13 Jbeta primers. Only in-frame clones appear in the TCRdb table, and some are missing; sequencing was by immunoSEQ multiplex PCR. The sample holds approximately 70,000 clones, around 76% seen once. Sequenced: PBMCs. Receptors originate from a man aged 50 or older in good health and CMV-seronegative.

The chain has TRBV5-1 and TRBJ2-7, with 7 positions matching TRBD2. Germline V CDR1 and CDR2: SGHRS, YFSETQ. The CDR3 has 15 residues. The V and J ends lost 2 bases and 5 bases, in that order; junction bases with no gene match: 10. The CDR3 DNA sequence: TGCGCCAGCAGCTTACTTGGCGGGAGTCTGCACGAGCAGTACTTC. Its translation: CASSLLGGSLHEQYF.

The chain employs TRBV18 and TRBJ2-7, with D maybe TRBD2 (6 bases). The CDR3 sequence is 13 residues long. The germline CDR1 and CDR2 sequences are KGHSH and LQKENI. Between the trimmed V and J ends, which lost 4 bases and 1 base, there was a span of 8 bases. The CDR3 sequence: CASSLTSSYEQYF. Written as DNA, the CDR3 is TGTGCCAGCTCACTGACTAGTTCCTACGAGCAGTACTTC.

This chain joins TRBV9 and TRBJ1-2; TRBD1 is a possible D gene (5 bases). CDR1 is SGDLS and CDR2 is YYNGEE in the germline V gene. The germline V and J ends were trimmed by 2 bases and 8 bases, with 7 bases remaining between them. The CDR3 runs to 11 residues. The CDR3 region is CASSVQGGYTF. CDR3 coding DNA: TGTGCCAGCAGCGTCCAGGGAGGCTACACCTTC.

The chain recombines TRBV5-1 with TRBJ1-2, with 7 bases aligning to TRBD1. J lost 1 base, V lost 0 bases, and 3 bases had no gene match. The CDR3 loop spans 15 amino acids. Germline V gene sequence: CDR1 SGHRS, CDR2 YFSETQ. CDR3 loop: CASSLDRGYNYGYTF. CDR3 DNA sequence: TGCGCCAGCAGCTTGGACAGGGGTTATAACTATGGCTACACCTTC.

The chain joins TRBV15 to TRBJ2-2, with D possibly matching TRBD2 (6 bases). Germline CDR1 reads LNHNV; CDR2 reads YYDKDF (reference sequence). V was shortened by 0 bases and J by 7 bases, with 21 bases between the two germline ends. This CDR3 is 18 amino acids long. The CDR3 spells CATSRDVVLGGAGGELFF. The CDR3 coding sequence is TGTGCCACCAGCAGAGATGTCGTGTTAGGCGGGGCCGGCGGGGAGCTGTTTTTT.